The 6 T cell receptor beta chains reported below all come from one sample, sequenced in a study of T cell changes during pregnancy in multiple sclerosis. Here immunoSEQ multiplex PCR was the method, and the copy in TCRdb shows in-frame clones only, minus some. The table records approximately 71,000 clones, about nine tenths of them present only once. The input for sequencing was peripheral blood, taken in the second trimester of pregnancy. The receptors here all came from a female donor with multiple sclerosis, enrolled in a pregnancy study.

The V call is TRBV18, the J call TRBJ1-5; possibly TRBD1 for D (6 bases). The V gene's germline CDR1 is KGHSH and CDR2 LQKENI. V was cut by 3 bases and J by 0 bases, with 24 bases left in between. The CDR3 sequence is 20 residues long. In DNA, the CDR3 is TGTGCCAGCTCACCCCGTGACAGGTCAACTGACCCTTATAGCAATCAGCCCCAGCATTTT. Its protein is CASSPRDRSTDPYSNQPQHF.

J is TRBJ2-5 and V is TRBV11-3; 7 bases align to TRBD2. CDR1 and CDR2 (germline): SGHNT, YENEEA. The CDR3 loop spans 16 amino acids. V gave up 5 bases and J gave up 5 bases; unmatched junction bases: 14. The CDR3 nucleotides are TGTGCCAGCAGCCAGGGAGGCACCGGGAGGTGGGAGACCCAGTACTTC. Protein sequence: CASSQGGTGRWETQYF.

CDR3 DNA sequence: TGTGCCAGCAGCCAAGCTTTGGCGAACACTGAAGCTTTCTTT. Protein sequence: CASSQALANTEAFF. The chain is built from TRBV14 and TRBJ1-1; D gene unclear. Trimming left V 1 base short and J 1 base short, with 7 bases between. The CDR3 extends over 14 amino acids. CDR1 and CDR2 from the germline V gene are SGHDN and FVKESK.

The chain carries TRBV2 and TRBJ2-7, with 7 nucleotides matching TRBD2. Germline trimming cut 6 bases from V and 3 bases from J; bases unmatched to any gene: 5. Germline V lookup: CDR1 SNHLY, CDR2 FYNNEI. This CDR3 has 13 amino acids. CDR3 coding DNA: TGTGCCAGCAGCGGACTAGAGATCTACGAGCAGTACTTC. Residues: CASSGLEIYEQYF.

This rearrangement joins TRBV7-3 to TRBJ1-2, with D perhaps TRBD1 (6 bases). In germline, CDR1 is SGHTA, CDR2 FQGTGA. V shed 1 base and J shed 0 bases, with 15 bases lying between them. The CDR3 runs to 17 residues. In nucleotides, the CDR3 is TGTGCCAGCAGCTTAAGTCCCGCGACAGGAGCTAACTATGGCTACACCTTC. Its translation: CASSLSPATGANYGYTF. Filled out from reference TRBV7-3 and TRBJ1-2, the complete variable domain reads GAGVSQTPSNKVTEKGKYVELRCDPISGHTALYWYRQSLGQGPEFLIYFQGTGAADDSGLPNDRFFAVRPEGSVSTLKIQRTERGDSAVYLCASSLSPATGANYGYTFGSGTRLTVV.

V is TRBV5-1 and J is TRBJ2-7; D not resolved. Germline CDR1 reads SGHRS; CDR2 reads YFSETQ. There are 15 residues in the CDR3. Trimming left V 0 bases short and J 0 bases short, with 10 bases between. CDR3 DNA sequence: TGCGCCAGCAGCTTGGTTAGTTATAGCTCCTACGAGCAGTACTTC. This encodes CASSLVSYSSYEQYF. The variable domain in full, completed from reference TRBV5-1 and TRBJ2-7, reads KAGVTQTPRYLIKTRGQQVTLSCSPISGHRSVSWYQQTPGQGLQFLFEYFSETQRNKGNFPGRFSGRQFSNSRSEMNVSTLELGDSALYLCASSLVSYSSYEQYFGPGTRLTVT.